The 13 T cell receptor beta chains below all came from one sample that was sequenced in a study of blood T cell repertoires in COVID-19. The protocol was immunoSEQ multiplex PCR, while the TCRdb copy is restricted to in-frame clones and leaves out a portion. The sample contains about 260,000 clones, over 80% of which appear only once. The sample taken for sequencing was PBMCs or T cells enriched from blood (not recorded which). The receptors originated from a man in his forties or fifties who had been exposed to COVID-19.

The rearrangement uses TRBV28 and TRBJ1-4; the match to TRBD1 covers 9 bases. The CDR3 is 14 residues long. Germline CDR1 is MDHEN and CDR2 is SYDVKM. The V segment lost 8 bases and the J segment 7 bases; nucleotides outside the gene matches: 8. CDR3 in DNA: TGTGCCAGCGATGTTGGGACAGGGAGTGAAAAACTGTTTTTT. Protein sequence: CASDVGTGSEKLFF.

This chain joins TRBV11-2 and TRBJ1-1; D remains ambiguous. In germline, CDR1 is SGHAT, CDR2 FQNNGV. The CDR3 covers 18 residues. V lost 4 bases to trimming and J lost 1 base, with 22 bases between them. The CDR3 DNA reads as TGTGCCAGCAGCTCGAGATATAGAGGTGGGAGACAGAACACTGAAGCTTTCTTT. Residues: CASSSRYRGGRQNTEAFF.

The rearrangement links TRBV28 to TRBJ1-2; weak D call: TRBD1 (6 bases). The CDR3 covers 15 residues. V was cut by 5 bases and J by 2 bases, with 15 bases left in between. Germline V lookup: CDR1 MDHEN, CDR2 SYDVKM. CDR3 coding DNA: TGTGCCAGCAGTCGAGGCAGGGGAAGGAACTATGGCTACACCTTC. As protein: CASSRGRGRNYGYTF.

The gene calls are TRBV5-4 and TRBJ1-1, with 9 bases fitting TRBD1. This CDR3 contains 13 residues. Germline lookup yields CDR1 SGHNT and CDR2 YYREEE (reference sequence). V was clipped by 4 bases and J by 4 bases; unmatched bases: 2. CDR3 sequence: CASSQDRGTEAFF. The CDR3 DNA is TGTGCCAGCAGCCAGGACAGGGGCACTGAAGCTTTCTTT.

The CDR3 bases are TGCGCCTCGAGGACAGGGCTTGAAACCGGGGAGCTGTTTTTT. This encodes CASRTGLETGELFF. The chain carries TRBV5-1 and TRBJ2-2; 8 bases match TRBD1. The CDR3 length is 14 residues. Germline values: CDR1 SGHRS, CDR2 YFSETQ. V gave up 10 bases and J gave up 5 bases; unmatched junction bases: 10.

V and J are TRBV27 and TRBJ2-7; 8 nucleotides line up with TRBD1. J gave up 5 bases and V 5 bases, and 5 bases lay outside the gene matches. The germline V gene has CDR1 MNHEY and CDR2 SMNVEV (reference sequence). This CDR3 is built from 13 residues. The CDR3 loop reads CASSPRQGNEQYV. In DNA form, the CDR3 reads TGTGCCAGCAGTCCTCGACAGGGGAACGAGCAGTACGTC.

The chain couples TRBV18 to TRBJ1-6, with a tentative D call TRBD1 (5 bases). The CDR3 length is 16 residues. Germline CDR1 reads KGHSH; CDR2 reads LQKENI. V lost 1 base and J lost 9, with 16 bases in between. The CDR3 is CASSPLPRQGLSPLHF. For the CDR3, the DNA is TGTGCCAGCTCACCACTTCCGCGCCAGGGCCTTTCACCCCTCCACTTT.

The chain carries TRBV10-1 and TRBJ2-1; 8 bases map to TRBD1. Germline V lookup: CDR1 WNHNN, CDR2 SYGVQD (reference sequence). Trimming took 2 bases from V and 1 from J; bases not matched to a gene: 10. CDR3 length: 18 residues. This CDR3 is CASSEGGRTGYSYNEQFF. CDR3 nucleotides: TGCGCCAGCAGTGAGGGGGGACGGACAGGGTATTCCTACAATGAGCAGTTCTTC.

The chain uses TRBV2 and TRBJ1-6; 7 bases are shared with TRBD1. The CDR3 is 14 residues long. Germline CDR1 and CDR2: SNHLY and FYNNEI. The V and J ends lost 6 bases and 7 bases, in that order; junction bases with no gene match: 6. CDR3 coding DNA: TGTGCCAGCAGGGGGGACAGTCAAAATTCACCCCTCCACTTT. Its protein is CASRGDSQNSPLHF.

V and J are TRBV27 and TRBJ2-3; D gene uncertain. The V gene's germline CDR1 is MNHEY and CDR2 SMNVEV (reference sequence). The CDR3 runs 15 residues. The V end lost 1 base, the J end lost 4 bases, and 12 bases lay between the germline ends. This CDR3 is CASSLLPNFPDTQYF. Here the CDR3 DNA reads TGTGCCAGCAGTTTATTGCCCAACTTCCCAGATACGCAGTATTTT.

CDR3 sequence (DNA): TGTGCCATCAGTGAAGCCAGTATACAGGGGATAGATACGCAGTATTTT. Amino acid sequence: CAISEASIQGIDTQYF. V gene TRBV10-3 combines with J gene TRBJ2-3; 7 bases agree with TRBD1. This CDR3 spans 16 amino acids. The germline V gene encodes CDR1 ENHRY and CDR2 SYGVKD. With 3 bases clipped from V and 5 bases from J, the junction kept 11 bases outside the gene matches.

The V call is TRBV9, the J call TRBJ2-1, with 7 nucleotides matching TRBD1. CDR3 length: 16 residues. The germline gives CDR1 SGDLS, CDR2 YYNGEE. V lost 0 bases to trimming and J lost 2 bases; unmatched junction nucleotides: 5. CDR3 bases: TGTGCCAGCAGCGTAGGAGGGGGCCTGACCTACAATGAGCAGTTCTTC. Its protein product is CASSVGGGLTYNEQFF. Filled out from reference TRBV9 and TRBJ2-1, the complete variable domain reads DSGVTQTPKHLITATGQRVTLRCSPRSGDLSVYWYQQSLDQGLQFLIQYYNGEERAKGNILERFSAQQFPDLHSELNLSSLELGDSALYFCASSVGGGLTYNEQFFGPGTRLTVL.

The chain carries TRBV6-5 and TRBJ1-1; 8 bases line up with TRBD1. CDR3 length equals 12 residues. From germline, CDR1 is MNHEY and CDR2 SVGAGI. Germline trimming cut 6 bases from V and 9 bases from J; bases unmatched to any gene: 6. CDR3 bases: TGTGCCAGCAGCCTAAGGACAGGGAAAGCTTTCTTT. Translation gives CASSLRTGKAFF.